These T cell receptor beta chains were read from a single sample in a study of blood T cell repertoires in COVID-19. TCRdb's table, derived via immunoSEQ multiplex PCR, lists solely in-frame clones and lacks some. The data contain about 100,000 clones, under 90% of them seen just once; the ten biggest clones take up roughly 13%. What was sequenced was peripheral blood. These receptors were obtained from a human donor in a cohort sampled during active COVID-19. CDR3s include the opening cysteine and the closing phenylalanine or tryptophan. The D gene is left open where the match is weak. Only some rows state a clone size, as once, few, many or a class for expanded clones.

d_gene,j_gene,v_gene,abundance,CDR3nt,CDR3aa
-,TRBJ2-5,TRBV11-2,-,TGTGCCAGCAGCACAGGGGCCGGGGGAACGCAGGAGACCCAGTACTTC,CASSTGAGGTQETQYF
TRBD2,TRBJ2-3,TRBV7-8,-,TGTGCCAGCAGCCGTTGGGGGGGGACCACAGATACGCAGTATTTT,CASSRWGGTTDTQYF
-,TRBJ2-1,TRBV18,-,TGTGCCAGCTCACCTGTCGGCAATGAGCAGTTCTTC,CASSPVGNEQFF
TRBD1,TRBJ2-7,TRBV5-1,-,TGCGCCAGCAGCTTGACCGGACAGGGTGGCGAGCAGTACTTC,CASSLTGQGGEQYF
TRBD1,TRBJ2-1,TRBV11-3,-,TGTGCCAGCAGTTCAAGAGGAGGGACAGGGGTACATGAGCAGTTCTTC,CASSSRGGTGVHEQFF
-,TRBJ1-1,TRBV7-2,once,TGTGCCAGCAGCCCCCGGACAGCAACTGAAGCTTTCTTT,CASSPRTATEAFF
TRBD1,TRBJ1-1,TRBV5-4,-,TGTGCCAGCAGCCAAGGACAGGGGAGGGTAGCTTTCTTT,CASSQGQGRVAFF
TRBD1,TRBJ1-4,TRBV7-2,once,TGTGCCAGCAGCTTAGGCCTACAGGGGATAGGTGAAAAACTGTTTTTT,CASSLGLQGIGEKLFF
-,TRBJ1-1,TRBV5-1,-,TGCGCCAGCAGCAACCCCCAGGGTGTCTCTGAAGCTTTCTTT,CASSNPQGVSEAFF
-,TRBJ2-5,TRBV5-1,-,TGCGCCAGCAGCTTCCCCGCAGGGGAGACCCAGTACTTC,CASSFPAGETQYF
TRBD1,TRBJ1-5,TRBV19,-,TGTGCCAGTAGTATAGGGGGGACAGTCCATCAGCCCCAGCATTTT,CASSIGGTVHQPQHF
-,TRBJ1-4,TRBV5-4,-,TGTGCCAGCAGCTTGGCCAAGGGGATTAATGAAAAACTGTTTTTT,CASSLAKGINEKLFF
TRBD2,TRBJ2-7,TRBV16,-,TGTGCCAGCAGCCCGATGACTTGGACTAGCGGGGGATACGAGCAGTACTTC,CASSPMTWTSGGYEQYF
-,TRBJ2-7,TRBV7-9,-,TGTGCCAGCACCGTCCAGGGGGGCAGCGAGCAGTACTTC,CASTVQGGSEQYF
-,TRBJ1-2,TRBV5-6,-,TGTGCCAGCAGCTTGTCCAGCTATGGCTACACCTTC,CASSLSSYGYTF
TRBD2,TRBJ2-1,TRBV7-2,few,TGTGCCAGCAGCTTACTAGCGGGGGGGCTGAGTGAGCAGTTCTTC,CASSLLAGGLSEQFF
-,TRBJ2-3,TRBV10-3,-,TGTGCCACGCAGTGGGACCCGAAGATGGGGGCAAGCACAGATACGCAGTATTTT,CATQWDPKMGASTDTQYF
TRBD2,TRBJ2-7,TRBV7-6,-,TGTGCCAGCAGCTCGGGACTAGCGGGGGTTAACTACGAGCAGTACTTC,CASSSGLAGVNYEQYF
TRBD2,TRBJ2-7,TRBV29-1,-,TGCAGCGTCCGGGGCCCAGCGGGGGGTTCCTACGAGCAGTACTTC,CSVRGPAGGSYEQYF
-,TRBJ1-3,TRBV2,once,TGTGCCAGCAGTACAGGGTCTGGAAACACCATATATTTT,CASSTGSGNTIYF
TRBD1,TRBJ1-4,TRBV6-6,-,TGTGCCAGCAGTTTGGGCCAGACAGGGATTAATGAAAAACTGTTTTTT,CASSLGQTGINEKLFF
-,TRBJ2-5,TRBV6-5,once,TGTGCCAGCAGTTACGTCGGGTTCCAAGAGACCCAGTACTTC,CASSYVGFQETQYF
-,TRBJ2-2,TRBV18,-,TGTGCCAGCTCACCACCTAAGAACACCGGGGAGCTGTTTTTT,CASSPPKNTGELFF
TRBD1,TRBJ1-1,TRBV4-1,-,TGCGCCAGCAGCCAAGGTGTTTTGGGACAGTACTTGAACACTGAAGCTTTCTTT,CASSQGVLGQYLNTEAFF
TRBD1,TRBJ2-7,TRBV29-1,-,TGCAGCTTTTCGACAGGGGGCAAGAACGAGCAGTACTTC,CSFSTGGKNEQYF
-,TRBJ1-2,TRBV6-5,-,TGTGCCAGCAGTTACTCGAGGACAGCGGAGGGCTACACCTTC,CASSYSRTAEGYTF
TRBD1,TRBJ1-1,TRBV4-1,-,TGCGCCAGCAGCCAAGTTCTAGGGCCGGGGACAGGGAACACTGAAGCTTTCTTT,CASSQVLGPGTGNTEAFF
TRBD2,TRBJ2-2,TRBV6-6,-,TGTGCCAGCAGTTTGGGACTAGCGGGAGCCACCGGGGAGCTGTTTTTT,CASSLGLAGATGELFF
-,TRBJ2-3,TRBV18,-,TGTGCCAGCTCACCAGTACAGGGAAATACGCAGTATTTT,CASSPVQGNTQYF
TRBD1,TRBJ1-3,TRBV9,-,TGTGCCAGCAGCAGCGCCGGGACAGGGTACTCTGGAAACACCATATATTTT,CASSSAGTGYSGNTIYF
-,TRBJ2-7,TRBV9,once,TGTGCCAGCAGCGTAGCTTCCCCAGGCCCCACCTACGAGCAGTACTTC,CASSVASPGPTYEQYF
TRBD1,TRBJ1-4,TRBV5-4,-,TGTGCCAGCAGCCCCACAGGGGGCTTGGGTGAAAAACTGTTTTTT,CASSPTGGLGEKLFF
TRBD2,TRBJ2-1,TRBV5-5,-,TGTGCCAGCAGCTTGCAACTAGCGGTAAACAATGAGCAGTTCTTC,CASSLQLAVNNEQFF
TRBD1,TRBJ1-2,TRBV5-4,-,TGTGCCAGCAGCTTGTTCGCAGGGGGTTCTGGCTACACCTTC,CASSLFAGGSGYTF
TRBD2,TRBJ2-7,TRBV6-2/TRBV6-3,-,TGTGCCAGCAGTTCCCCGCGGGGGTTGATCTCCTACGAGCAGTACTTC,CASSSPRGLISYEQYF
TRBD2,TRBJ2-6,TRBV4-3,-,TGCGCCAGCAGCCGAACTAGCGGGAGAGGCTCTGGGGCCAACGTCCTGACTTTC,CASSRTSGRGSGANVLTF
TRBD1,TRBJ1-2,TRBV5-8,-,TGTGCCAGCAGCTTGGCGACAGGGACCTATGGCTACACCTTC,CASSLATGTYGYTF
TRBD1,TRBJ1-1,TRBV6-6,-,TGTGCCAGCAGTTCCAGGGGGAGCGACACTGAAGCTTTCTTT,CASSSRGSDTEAFF
TRBD1,TRBJ1-6,TRBV11-2,-,TGTGCCAGCAGCTCACAGGGGGTTAATTCACCCCTCCACTTT,CASSSQGVNSPLHF
TRBD2,TRBJ2-1,TRBV10-1,-,TGCGCCAGCAGTGATCGAGGCGGGGGAGACAATGAGCAGTTCTTC,CASSDRGGGDNEQFF
TRBD1,TRBJ1-1,TRBV29-1,-,TGCAGCGGAAGGACAGGGGTTGAAGCTTTCTTT,CSGRTGVEAFF
TRBD2,TRBJ2-3,TRBV5-6,-,TGTGCCAGCGTTCGGGGGGAACTCTCCGCGGGAGATACGCAGTATTTT,CASVRGELSAGDTQYF
-,TRBJ1-3,TRBV7-9,-,TGTGCCAGCAGCGCGGTGGGAGGGAGAGGAAACACCATATATTTT,CASSAVGGRGNTIYF
TRBD1,TRBJ2-7,TRBV6-2/TRBV6-3,-,TGTGCCAGCAGCCAGACAGGGAACGAGCAGTACTTC,CASSQTGNEQYF
-,TRBJ2-1,TRBV9,-,TGTGCCAGCAGCGAGACAGAAAAACCCTACAATGAGCAGTTCTTC,CASSETEKPYNEQFF
-,TRBJ2-3,TRBV5-1,once,TGCGCCAGCAGGGACCCCGGAGTGGGGCGTACGCAGTATTTT,CASRDPGVGRTQYF
-,TRBJ1-2,TRBV6-5,-,TGTGCCAGCACCACCCTCCCGGGAATTAACTATGGCTACACCTTC,CASTTLPGINYGYTF
-,TRBJ2-1,TRBV11-3,-,TGTGCCAGCAGCTTACCCGGACTAAACAATGAGCAGTTCTTC,CASSLPGLNNEQFF
-,TRBJ2-6,TRBV7-2,-,TGTGCCAGCGGGGCATTATTGTCCGGGGCCAACGTCCTGACTTTC,CASGALLSGANVLTF
-,TRBJ2-7,TRBV7-9,few,TGTGCCAGCAGCTTATCCCGGGGCGAGCAGTACTTC,CASSLSRGEQYF
TRBD1,TRBJ1-5,TRBV18,once,TGTGCCAGCTCACCTTCTGGACAGGGAGGGTATAGCAATCAGCCCCAGCATTTT,CASSPSGQGGYSNQPQHF
TRBD2,TRBJ2-1,TRBV7-2,few,TGTGCCAGCACCGTCCCGGGGGGGCCCGGACGTGAGCAGTTCTTC,CASTVPGGPGREQFF
TRBD1,TRBJ2-1,TRBV11-3,-,TGTGCCAGCAGCTCGGGACAGGGGAAGACGGCCTACAATGAGCAGTTCTTC,CASSSGQGKTAYNEQFF
TRBD2,TRBJ2-5,TRBV10-3,-,TGTGCCATCAGTGAAGGGTCTAGCGGCCGCCAAGAGACCCAGTACTTC,CAISEGSSGRQETQYF
TRBD2,TRBJ2-7,TRBV7-2,-,TGTGCCAGCAGCTTAGAGACTAGCGGGAGGGCCCACGAGCAGTACTTC,CASSLETSGRAHEQYF
TRBD2,TRBJ2-5,TRBV4-1,-,TGCGCCAGCAGCACACGGACTAGCGGGGTCCTGGAGACCCAGTACTTC,CASSTRTSGVLETQYF
TRBD1,TRBJ1-2,TRBV10-3,-,TGTGCCATCAAAGGGGAGGACAGGGCCAACTATGGCTACACCTTC,CAIKGEDRANYGYTF
-,TRBJ1-3,TRBV9,-,TGTGCCAGCAGCGTAGTTCCGGGTTCTGGAAACACCATATATTTT,CASSVVPGSGNTIYF
TRBD1,TRBJ1-2,TRBV7-9,-,TGTGCCAGCAGCTCCGGGACAGGGCCTTTAATCTCTGGCTACACCTTC,CASSSGTGPLISGYTF